This section outlines one TCR beta chain sequence together with its context. TCRdb keeps only in-frame clones here, not all; method: immunoSEQ multiplex PCR. The top ten clones hold over 5.5% of a sample with 9,000 to 13,000 clones, 80% to 90% of them seen once. These data are taken from a study of blood T cell repertoires in COVID-19. The specimen sequenced was peripheral blood. The clonotype originates from a human donor in a cohort sampled during active COVID-19.

The CDR3 spells CASSPESAGKLFF. CDR3 DNA sequence: TGTGCCAGCAGCCCAGAGTCGGCGGGAAAACTGTTTTTT. The chain has TRBV9 and TRBJ1-4; D is unclear. CDR3 length: 13 residues. Germline values: CDR1 SGDLS, CDR2 YYNGEE. V lost 4 bases to trimming and J lost 10 bases, with 14 bases between them.